This T cell receptor (beta chain) originates from a study of cytomegalovirus exposure and HLA in healthy donors. Researchers ran the PCR with 60 Vbeta and 13 Jbeta primers. The repertoire was sequenced with immunoSEQ multiplex PCR; TCRdb's copy has only in-frame clones and lacks some. The table lists around 100,000 clones, around 75% of them singletons. The germline gives CDR1 SGHTS, CDR2 YDEGEE. This CDR3 has 15 amino acids. Trimming took 1 base from V and 4 from J, leaving 12 bases between them. The V and J genes are TRBV5-8 and TRBJ1-3; no clear D. The sequencing sample was made of PBMCs. The source of this sequence is a woman between 25 and 40 years old in good health and CMV-seronegative. CDR3 DNA sequence: TGTGCCAGCAGCTTGTTGATCACCCGGGGAAACACCATATATTTT. Translation gives CASSLLITRGNTIYF.